A single sample is the source of the 25 T cell receptor beta chains below, sequenced in a study of cytomegalovirus exposure and HLA in healthy donors. It was with 60 Vbeta and 13 Jbeta primers that the PCR ran. Method: immunoSEQ multiplex PCR; TCRdb's copy keeps in-frame clones and lacks some. The data show over 150,000 clones, more than 70% seen once. The specimen sequenced was PBMCs. These TCRs come from a woman aged 40 to 49 in good health and CMV-seropositive.

This sequence joins TRBV5-6 and TRBJ2-7; 8 positions agree with TRBD1. V dropped 1 base and J dropped 4; count of bases not matched to a gene: 4. The CDR3 has 14 residues. Germline V gives CDR1 SGHDT, CDR2 YYEEEE. As DNA, the CDR3 is TGTGCCAGCAGCTTGCGGACAGGGACTTACGAGCAGTACTTC. Translating gives CASSLRTGTYEQYF.

Details on this clone: The same CDR3 arises from other DNA sequences in this sample as well. The chain combines TRBV28 with TRBJ2-1; 12 bases are shared with TRBD2. Germline V gives CDR1 MDHEN, CDR2 SYDVKM. The CDR3 totals 15 residues. The V segment lost 3 bases and the J segment 5 bases; nucleotides outside the gene matches: 2. The CDR3 loop reads CASSFRLAGDNEQFF. The CDR3 DNA is TGTGCCAGCAGTTTTCGACTAGCGGGAGACAATGAGCAGTTCTTC.

The V and J genes are TRBV11-2 and TRBJ2-7, with a possible D match to TRBD2 (6 bases). The CDR3 contains 14 residues. The V gene's germline CDR1 is SGHAT and CDR2 FQNNGV. Between the trimmed V and J ends, which lost 4 bases and 5 bases, there was a span of 15 bases. In DNA form, the CDR3 reads TGTGCCAGCAGCTCGGAGGGCCAAGACGACGAGCAGTACTTC. It codes for CASSSEGQDDEQYF.

The V gene is TRBV6-6, the J gene TRBJ2-7; D not certain. CDR3 size: 12 residues. V was pared by 6 bases and J by 1 base, with 7 bases between. Germline CDR1 is MNHNY and CDR2 is SVGAGI (reference sequence). The CDR3 loop is CASSSSSYEQYF. For the CDR3, the DNA is TGTGCCAGCAGCTCTAGTTCCTACGAGCAGTACTTC.

The chain carries TRBV19 and TRBJ2-1; unclear D gene. Trimming stripped 3 bases from V and 11 bases from J, with 11 bases between. The CDR3 loop spans 12 amino acids. Germline V gene lookup returns CDR1 LNHDA and CDR2 SQIVND (reference sequence). CDR3 nucleotides: TGTGCCAGTAGTATTGGAGATTTTAAGCAGTTCTTC. This translates into CASSIGDFKQFF. Together with reference TRBV19 and TRBJ2-1, the CDR3 gives the full variable domain: DGGITQSPKYLFRKEGQNVTLSCEQNLNHDAMYWYRQDPGQGLRLIYYSQIVNDFQKGDIAEGYSVSREKKESFPLTVTSAQKNPTAFYLCASSIGDFKQFFGPGTRLTVL.

The chain links TRBV6-1 to TRBJ2-1, with 11 bases aligning to TRBD2. Germline loops: CDR1 MNHNS, CDR2 SASEGT. V gave up 6 bases and J gave up 5 bases; unmatched junction bases: 6. The CDR3 loop spans 15 amino acids. CDR3 DNA sequence: TGTGCCAGCAGAGTAGCGGGGGGGGTAGACAATGAGCAGTTCTTC. Translating it yields CASRVAGGVDNEQFF.

The CDR3 coding sequence is TGTGCCTCACAACTAGCGGGAGTGTTGGAGGAGCAGTTCTTC. Its protein is CASQLAGVLEEQFF. The chain employs TRBV30 and TRBJ2-1; 11 positions match TRBD2. This CDR3 is built from 14 residues. Germline CDR1 GTSNPN, CDR2 SVGIG (reference sequence). J gave up 10 bases and V 7 bases, and 12 bases lay outside the gene matches.

The J gene is TRBJ2-7, the V gene TRBV19, with D perhaps matching TRBD1 (6 bases). Germline values: CDR1 LNHDA, CDR2 SQIVND (reference sequence). V shed 2 bases and J shed 1 base, with 12 bases lying between them. This CDR3 region has 15 residues. The CDR3 sequence is CASSILQGNSYEQYF. The DNA for the CDR3 is TGTGCCAGTAGTATACTACAGGGAAATTCCTACGAGCAGTACTTC.

The chain links TRBV15 to TRBJ1-2, with D perhaps TRBD1 (5 bases). Germline CDR1 and CDR2: LNHNV and YYDKDF (reference sequence). Trimming stripped 5 bases from V and 3 bases from J, with 10 bases between. The CDR3 totals 13 residues. The CDR3 reads CATSATRDYGYTF. CDR3 coding DNA: TGTGCCACCAGCGCAACCAGGGACTATGGCTACACCTTC. The variable domain in full, completed from reference TRBV15 and TRBJ1-2, reads DAMVIQNPRYQVTQFGKPVTLSCSQTLNHNVMYWYQQKSSQAPKLLFHYYDKDFNNEADTPDNFQSRRPNTSFCFLDIRSPGLGDTAMYLCATSATRDYGYTFGSGTRLTVV.

Only one count was recorded for this clone. The rearrangement uses TRBV4-1 and TRBJ2-5; maybe TRBD1 (5 bases). V shed 2 bases and J shed 5 bases, with 12 bases lying between them. Germline CDR1 MGHRA, CDR2 YSYEKL. The CDR3 covers 14 residues. CDR3 in DNA: TGCGCCAGCAGCCAAAATCAAAACAGGGAGACCCAGTACTTC. It encodes CASSQNQNRETQYF.

The chain is built from TRBV19 and TRBJ2-7; D uncertain. The CDR3 has 12 residues. V was clipped by 2 bases and J by 10 bases, with 12 bases between them. Germline lookup yields CDR1 LNHDA and CDR2 SQIVND (reference sequence). CDR3 DNA: TGTGCCAGTAGTATACGAGGCAGCTTCCAGTACTTC. The encoded protein is CASSIRGSFQYF.

The V gene is TRBV13, the J gene TRBJ2-1; D may be TRBD2 (6 bases). The germline CDR1 and CDR2 sequences are PRHDT and FYEKMQ (reference sequence). The CDR3 is 12 residues long. Trimming removed 5 bases from V and 4 bases from J, with 6 bases in between. CDR3 protein: CASSREYNEQFF. The CDR3 nucleotides read TGTGCCAGCAGCCGGGAGTACAATGAGCAGTTCTTC.

The CDR3 protein is CASSTGQGYNQPQHF. The CDR3 DNA sequence: TGTGCCAGCAGTACGGGACAGGGCTACAATCAGCCCCAGCATTTT. This sequence joins TRBV2 and TRBJ1-5; 9 positions agree with TRBD1. Per the germline V gene, CDR1 is SNHLY and CDR2 is FYNNEI. This CDR3 region has 15 residues. J gave up 3 bases and V 5 bases, and 5 bases lay outside the gene matches.

The V and J genes are TRBV19 and TRBJ2-5; tentatively, D is TRBD2 (5 bases). In germline, CDR1 is LNHDA, CDR2 SQIVND (reference sequence). This CDR3 is built from 12 residues. V lost 10 bases to trimming and J lost 2 bases, with 11 bases between them. This chain's CDR3 is CATGETQETQYF. In nucleotides, the CDR3 is TGTGCCACCGGGGAGACTCAAGAGACCCAGTACTTC.

The rearrangement links TRBV2 to TRBJ2-3; D unresolved. V lost 10 bases, J lost 8 bases, and 16 bases lay in between. Germline V gene data show CDR1 as SNHLY and CDR2 as FYNNEI. The CDR3 is 12 amino acids. The DNA for the CDR3 is TGTGCCAACCGACCTAGTACGGGTACGCAGTATTTT. This gives the protein CANRPSTGTQYF.

The chain is built from TRBV9 and TRBJ2-7, with TRBD2 matching over 11 bases. The CDR3 has 16 residues. The germline CDR1 and CDR2 sequences are SGDLS and YYNGEE. Losses at the gene ends were 0 bases for V and 6 bases for J; bases not matched to a gene: 8. For the CDR3, the DNA is TGTGCCAGCAGCGTAGATAGTAGCGGGAGGGTCAGCGAGCAGTACTTC. Its protein is CASSVDSSGRVSEQYF.

Here the CDR3 DNA reads TGTGCCTGGACGGGGAGACAGGACGCCTACGAGCAGTACTTC. Its translation: CAWTGRQDAYEQYF. The V gene is TRBV30, the J gene TRBJ2-7; TRBD1 might be the D (6 bases). The CDR3 loop spans 14 amino acids. The germline V gene encodes CDR1 GTSNPN and CDR2 SVGIG (reference sequence). V was trimmed by 4 bases and J by 2 bases, leaving 15 bases between them.

The chain joins TRBV7-9 to TRBJ1-1, with a possible D match to TRBD1 (5 bases). The length of the CDR3 is 15 residues. Trimming stripped 1 base from V and 5 bases from J, with 14 bases between. Looked up from germline, CDR1 is SEHNR and CDR2 is FQNEAQ (reference sequence). The chain's CDR3 is CASSLVGGVGTEAFF. CDR3 coding DNA: TGTGCCAGCAGCTTAGTGGGGGGGGTGGGTACTGAAGCTTTCTTT.

Notes on this clone: Other DNA sequences from this sample encode an identical CDR3 as well. The chain recombines TRBV30 with TRBJ1-2; 10 nucleotides agree with TRBD1. CDR1 is GTSNPN, CDR2 SVGIG, per germline (reference sequence). This CDR3 spans 12 amino acids. J was trimmed by 8 bases and V by 4 bases; bases with no gene match: 4. The CDR3 DNA is TGTGCCTGGAAGGACAGGGGGTCGGGCTACACCTTC. Its protein product is CAWKDRGSGYTF.

The rearrangement links TRBV5-1 to TRBJ2-1; D is ambiguous. CDR1 SGHRS and CDR2 YFSETQ come from the germline V gene. The CDR3 consists of 12 residues. Trimming took off 4 bases at V and 5 bases at J, with 7 bases between the two ends. For the CDR3, the DNA is TGCGCCAGCAGCCCCCCGGACAATGAGCAGTTCTTC. Encoded protein: CASSPPDNEQFF.

The chain uses TRBV7-9 and TRBJ2-5; 10 nucleotides align to TRBD2. V was pared by 5 bases and J by 1 base, with 7 bases of the junction left unmatched. The CDR3 is 16 amino acids. Germline-derived CDR1 and CDR2 are SEHNR and FQNEAQ (reference sequence). In DNA, the CDR3 is TGTGCCAGCAGCCCTAGACTAGCGGGCGTCCAAGAGACCCAGTACTTC. Translated: CASSPRLAGVQETQYF.

V usage is TRBV7-6 and J usage is TRBJ2-3; TRBD2 matches 7 bases. The germline V gene has CDR1 SGHVS and CDR2 FNYEAQ. With V trimmed by 4 bases and J by 10 bases, 5 bases remained unmatched. The CDR3 loop spans 12 amino acids. The chain's CDR3 is CASSSSGVAQYF. CDR3 bases: TGTGCCAGCAGCTCCAGCGGGGTGGCGCAGTATTTT.

V gene TRBV30 combines with J gene TRBJ1-5; D remains ambiguous. From germline, CDR1 is GTSNPN and CDR2 SVGIG (reference sequence). CDR3 length: 12 amino acids. V was pared by 2 bases and J by 6 bases, with 8 bases between. The CDR3 DNA sequence: TGTGCCTGGAGTTCCGGGAGTCAGCCCCAGCATTTT. Protein: CAWSSGSQPQHF. The full variable domain, rest sourced from reference TRBV30 and TRBJ1-5, is SQTIHQWPATLVQPVGSPLSLECTVEGTSNPNLYWYRQAAGRGLQLLFYSVGIGQISSEVPQNLSASRPQDRQFILSSKKLLLSDSGFYLCAWSSGSQPQHFGDGTRLSIL.

The chain uses TRBV9 and TRBJ2-7; perhaps TRBD2 as D (5 bases). Germline CDR1 reads SGDLS; CDR2 reads YYNGEE. Deletions cut 0 bases from V and 3 bases from J, with 13 bases between. The CDR3 is made up of 15 amino acids. The DNA of the CDR3 is TGTGCCAGCAGCGTAGTGCCCTCCGGAGGCTACGAGCAGTACTTC. Protein product: CASSVVPSGGYEQYF.

The chain carries TRBV7-8 and TRBJ2-3, with 11 nucleotides matching TRBD2. Per the germline V gene, CDR1 is SGHVS and CDR2 is FQNEAQ. V was pared by 3 bases and J by 5 bases, with 7 bases of the junction left unmatched. The CDR3 has 16 residues. CDR3: CASSLRAGLAVDTQYF. The DNA for the CDR3 is TGTGCCAGCAGCTTGAGGGCGGGACTAGCGGTAGATACGCAGTATTTT.